This TCR beta chain stems from a study of cytomegalovirus exposure and HLA in healthy donors. Study-level information: Within the Caucasian-associated ancestry cluster were roughly 82% of the approximately 400 genotyped donors.

About this clone: The antigen is unknown.

The CDR3 has 14 residues. The V end was cut by 3 bases, the J end by 5 bases, with 14 bases between. Germline V gene sequence: CDR1 SGHDT, CDR2 YYEEEE. Findings and caveats of the study: The likely explanation for a cluster of highly shared sequence variants was sequencing artifact. Previously analyzed data showed that most TCR beta V segments were productive at a frequency of about 90% or about 30%. In a later analysis, a genetic analysis reported fewer productive-TCR N-insertions in an Asian-associated ancestry cluster than the cohort average.

Primers for the PCR totalled 60 Vbeta and 13 Jbeta. TCRdb keeps only in-frame clones here, not all; method: immunoSEQ multiplex PCR. The sample carries about 200,000 clones, roughly four fifths recorded once. The clonotype was recovered from a woman in her 40s in good health and CMV-seronegative. J is TRBJ1-2 and V is TRBV5-6, with D perhaps matching TRBD1 (5 bases). Material for sequencing was PBMCs. As DNA, the CDR3 is TGTGCCAGCAGCTCAAGGGGCGGGAGGTATGGCTACACCTTC. Its protein product is CASSSRGGRYGYTF.